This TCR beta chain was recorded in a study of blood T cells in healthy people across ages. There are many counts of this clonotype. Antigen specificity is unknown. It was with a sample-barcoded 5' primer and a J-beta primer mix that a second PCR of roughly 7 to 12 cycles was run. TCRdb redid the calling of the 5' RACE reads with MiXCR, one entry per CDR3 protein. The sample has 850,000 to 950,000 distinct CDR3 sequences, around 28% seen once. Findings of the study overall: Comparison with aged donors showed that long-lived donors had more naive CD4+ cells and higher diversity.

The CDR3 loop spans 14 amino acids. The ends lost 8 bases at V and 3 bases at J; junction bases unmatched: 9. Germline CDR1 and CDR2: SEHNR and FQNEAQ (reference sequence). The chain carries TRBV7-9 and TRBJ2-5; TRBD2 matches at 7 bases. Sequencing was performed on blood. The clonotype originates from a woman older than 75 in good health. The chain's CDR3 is CASGAGRGEETQYF. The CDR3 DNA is TGTGCCAGCGGGGCTGGGAGGGGCGAAGAGACCCAGTACTTC.